This TCR beta chain stems from a study of CD8+ T cells in alopecia areata. The V gene lost 5 bases and the J gene lost 3 bases, with 20 bases spanning the gap. CDR3 length equals 16 residues. The V gene's germline CDR1 is LNHDA and CDR2 SQIVND (reference sequence). Sequencing relied on a cDNA template that was reverse transcribed from extracted RNA. Sequencing used immunoSEQ multiplex PCR; TCRdb keeps in-frame clones, though not all of them. The data hold roughly 140,000 clones, with 62% observed a single time. This receptor was identified in a human donor in good health. The chain joins TRBV19 to TRBJ2-7; D may be TRBD1 (5 bases). The sequencing sample was made of CD8+ T cells sorted from blood. CDR3 sequence reads: CASSATLVRVSYEQYF. The CDR3 nucleotides are TGTGCCAGTAGTGCGACCCTGGTCAGGGTAAGCTACGAGCAGTACTTC.